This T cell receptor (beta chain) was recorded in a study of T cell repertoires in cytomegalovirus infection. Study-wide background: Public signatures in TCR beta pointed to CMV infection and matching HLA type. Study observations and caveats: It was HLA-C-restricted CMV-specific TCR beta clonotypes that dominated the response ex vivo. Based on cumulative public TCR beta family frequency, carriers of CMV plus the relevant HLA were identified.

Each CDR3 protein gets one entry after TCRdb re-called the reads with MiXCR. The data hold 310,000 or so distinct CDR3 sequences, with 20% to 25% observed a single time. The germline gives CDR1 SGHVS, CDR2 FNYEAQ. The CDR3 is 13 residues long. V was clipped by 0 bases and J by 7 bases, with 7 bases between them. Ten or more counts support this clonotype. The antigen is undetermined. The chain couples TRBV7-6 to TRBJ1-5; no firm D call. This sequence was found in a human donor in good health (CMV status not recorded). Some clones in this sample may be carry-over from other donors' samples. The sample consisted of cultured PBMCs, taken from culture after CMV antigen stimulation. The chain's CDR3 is CASSLAEGQPQHF. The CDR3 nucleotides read TGTGCCAGCAGCTTAGCGGAGGGACAGCCCCAGCATTTT.